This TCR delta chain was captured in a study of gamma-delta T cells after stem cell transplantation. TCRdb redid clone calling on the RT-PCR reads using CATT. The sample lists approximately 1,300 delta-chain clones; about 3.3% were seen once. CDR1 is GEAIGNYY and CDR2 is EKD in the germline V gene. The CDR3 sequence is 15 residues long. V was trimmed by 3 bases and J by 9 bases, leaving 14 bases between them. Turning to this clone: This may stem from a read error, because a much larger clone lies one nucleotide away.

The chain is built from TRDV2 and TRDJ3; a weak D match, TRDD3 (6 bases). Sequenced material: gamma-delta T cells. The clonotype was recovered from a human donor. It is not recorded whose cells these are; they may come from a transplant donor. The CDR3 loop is CACDPVMGATRQMFF. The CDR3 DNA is TGTGCCTGTGACCCCGTGATGGGGGCCACCCGACAGATGTTTTTC.